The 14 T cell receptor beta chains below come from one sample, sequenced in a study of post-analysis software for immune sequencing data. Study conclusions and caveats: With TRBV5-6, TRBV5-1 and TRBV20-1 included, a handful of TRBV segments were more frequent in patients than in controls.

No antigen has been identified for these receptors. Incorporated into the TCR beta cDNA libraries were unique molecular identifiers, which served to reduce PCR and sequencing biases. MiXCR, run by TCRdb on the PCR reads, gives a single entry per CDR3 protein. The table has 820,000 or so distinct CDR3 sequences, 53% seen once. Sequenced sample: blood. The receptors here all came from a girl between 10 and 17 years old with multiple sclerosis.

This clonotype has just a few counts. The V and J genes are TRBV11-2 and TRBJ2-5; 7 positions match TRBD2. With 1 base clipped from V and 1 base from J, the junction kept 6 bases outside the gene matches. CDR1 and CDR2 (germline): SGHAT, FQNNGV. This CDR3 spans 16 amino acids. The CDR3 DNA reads TGTGCCAGCAGCTTAGCAGTCGCTAGCGGCCAAGAGACCCAGTACTTC. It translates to CASSLAVASGQETQYF.

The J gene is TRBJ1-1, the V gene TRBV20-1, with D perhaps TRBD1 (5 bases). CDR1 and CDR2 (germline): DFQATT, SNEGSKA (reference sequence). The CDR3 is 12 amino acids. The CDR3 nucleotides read TGCAGCGCCACCGGGGGTAACACTGAAGCTTTCTTT. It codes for CSATGGNTEAFF.

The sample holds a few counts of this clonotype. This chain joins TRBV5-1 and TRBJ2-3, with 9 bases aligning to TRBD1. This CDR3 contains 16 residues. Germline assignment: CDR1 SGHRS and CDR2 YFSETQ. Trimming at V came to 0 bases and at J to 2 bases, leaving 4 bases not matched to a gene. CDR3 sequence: CASSLVGTGNTDTQYF. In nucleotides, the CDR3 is TGCGCCAGCAGCTTGGTTGGGACAGGGAACACAGATACGCAGTATTTT.

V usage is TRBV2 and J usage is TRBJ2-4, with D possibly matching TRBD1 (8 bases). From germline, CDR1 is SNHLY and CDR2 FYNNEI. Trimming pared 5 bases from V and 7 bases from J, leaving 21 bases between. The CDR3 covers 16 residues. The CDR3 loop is CASSPNFGGDRNIQYF. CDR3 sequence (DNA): TGTGCCAGCAGTCCCAACTTTGGGGGGGACAGGAACATTCAGTACTTC.

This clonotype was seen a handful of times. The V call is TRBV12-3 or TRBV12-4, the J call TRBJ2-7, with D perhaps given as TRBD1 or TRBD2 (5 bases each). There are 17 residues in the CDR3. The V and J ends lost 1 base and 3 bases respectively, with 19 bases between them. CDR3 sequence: CASSLVFGGLLYYEQYF. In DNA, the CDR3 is TGTGCCAGCAGTTTAGTTTTTGGGGGTCTCCTTTACTACGAGCAGTACTTC.

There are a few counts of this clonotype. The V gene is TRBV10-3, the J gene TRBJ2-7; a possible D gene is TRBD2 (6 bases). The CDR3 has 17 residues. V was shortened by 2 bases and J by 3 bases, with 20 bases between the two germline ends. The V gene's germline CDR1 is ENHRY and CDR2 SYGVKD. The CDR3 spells CAISEKSPGDRVYEQYF. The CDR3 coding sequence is TGTGCCATCAGTGAGAAGTCCCCGGGAGACCGAGTCTACGAGCAGTACTTC.

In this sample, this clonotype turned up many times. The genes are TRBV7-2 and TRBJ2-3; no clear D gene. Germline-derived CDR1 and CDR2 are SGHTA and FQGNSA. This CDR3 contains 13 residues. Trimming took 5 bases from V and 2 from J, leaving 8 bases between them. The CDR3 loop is CASSMGITDTQYF. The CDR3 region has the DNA TGTGCCAGCAGCATGGGAATCACAGATACGCAGTATTTT.

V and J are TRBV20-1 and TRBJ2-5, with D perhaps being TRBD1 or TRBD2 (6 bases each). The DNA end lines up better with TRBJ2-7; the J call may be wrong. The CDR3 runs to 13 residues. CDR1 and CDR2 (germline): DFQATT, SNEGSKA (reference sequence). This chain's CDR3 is CSAPLGGVDEQYF. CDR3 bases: TGCAGTGCTCCCTTGGGGGGCGTGGACGAGCAGTACTTC.

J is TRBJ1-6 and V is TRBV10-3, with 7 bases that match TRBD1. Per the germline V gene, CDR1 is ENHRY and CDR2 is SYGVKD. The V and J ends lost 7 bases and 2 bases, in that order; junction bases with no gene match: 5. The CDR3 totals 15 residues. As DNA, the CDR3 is TGTGCCATCATGCCACAGGGGACCTATAATTCACCCCTCCACTTT. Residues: CAIMPQGTYNSPLHF.

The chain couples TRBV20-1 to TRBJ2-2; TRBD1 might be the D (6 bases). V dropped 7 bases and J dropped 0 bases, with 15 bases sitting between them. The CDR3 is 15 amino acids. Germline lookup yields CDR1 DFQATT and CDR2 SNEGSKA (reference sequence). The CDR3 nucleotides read TGCAGTGTCAGGCCCGGGACAACGAACACCGGGGAGCTGTTTTTT. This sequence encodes CSVRPGTTNTGELFF.

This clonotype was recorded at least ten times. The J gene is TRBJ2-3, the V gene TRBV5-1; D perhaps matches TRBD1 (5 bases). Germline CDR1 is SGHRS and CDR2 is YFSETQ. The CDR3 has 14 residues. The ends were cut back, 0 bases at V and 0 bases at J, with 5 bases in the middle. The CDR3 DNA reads TGCGCCAGCAGCTTGGGACAGAGCACAGATACGCAGTATTTT. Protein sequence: CASSLGQSTDTQYF. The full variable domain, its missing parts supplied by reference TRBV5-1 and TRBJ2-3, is KAGVTQTPRYLIKTRGQQVTLSCSPISGHRSVSWYQQTPGQGLQFLFEYFSETQRNKGNFPGRFSGRQFSNSRSEMNVSTLELGDSALYLCASSLGQSTDTQYFGPGTRLTVL.

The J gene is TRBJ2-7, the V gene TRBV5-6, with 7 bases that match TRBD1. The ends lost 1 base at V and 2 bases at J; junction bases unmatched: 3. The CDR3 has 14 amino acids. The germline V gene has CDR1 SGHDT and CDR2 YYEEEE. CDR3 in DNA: TGTGCCAGCAGCTTGTCAGGACAGGCCTACGAGCAGTACTTC. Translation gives CASSLSGQAYEQYF.

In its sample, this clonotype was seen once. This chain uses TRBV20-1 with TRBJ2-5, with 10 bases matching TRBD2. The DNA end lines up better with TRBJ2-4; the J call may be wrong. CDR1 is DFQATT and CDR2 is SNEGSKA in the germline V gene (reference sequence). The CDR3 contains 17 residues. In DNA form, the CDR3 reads TGCAGTGCTAGACTTATTGGGACTAGCGTGGACCAAAACATTCAGTACTTC. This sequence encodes CSARLIGTSVDQNIQYF.

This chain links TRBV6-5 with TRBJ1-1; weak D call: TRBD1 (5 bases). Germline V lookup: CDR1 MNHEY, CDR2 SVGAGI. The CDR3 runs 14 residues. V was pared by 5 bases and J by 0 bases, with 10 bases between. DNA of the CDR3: TGTGCCAGCAGTAATGGACACCTGAACACTGAAGCTTTCTTT. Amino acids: CASSNGHLNTEAFF.